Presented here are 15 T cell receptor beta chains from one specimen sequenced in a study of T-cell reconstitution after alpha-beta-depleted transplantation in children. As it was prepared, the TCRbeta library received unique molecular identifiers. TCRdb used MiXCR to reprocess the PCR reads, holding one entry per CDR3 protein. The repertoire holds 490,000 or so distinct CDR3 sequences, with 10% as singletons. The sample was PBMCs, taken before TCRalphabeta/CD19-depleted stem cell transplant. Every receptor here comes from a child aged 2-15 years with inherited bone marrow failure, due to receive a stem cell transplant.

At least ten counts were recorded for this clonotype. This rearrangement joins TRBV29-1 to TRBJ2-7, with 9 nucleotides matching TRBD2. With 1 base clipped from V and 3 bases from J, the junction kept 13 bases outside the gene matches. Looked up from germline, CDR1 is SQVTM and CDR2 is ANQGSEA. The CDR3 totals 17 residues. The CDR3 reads CSVEGGDLAGEHYEQYF. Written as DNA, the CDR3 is TGCAGCGTTGAAGGAGGGGACTTAGCGGGAGAGCACTACGAGCAGTACTTC.

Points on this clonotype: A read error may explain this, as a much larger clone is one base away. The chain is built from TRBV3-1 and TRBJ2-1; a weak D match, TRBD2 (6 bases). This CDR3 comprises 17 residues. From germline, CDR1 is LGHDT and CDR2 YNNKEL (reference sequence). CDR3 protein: CATSTRFSAGPYNEQFF. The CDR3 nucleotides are TGTGCCACCAGCACACGTTTTTCGGCGGGACCCTACAATGAGCAGTTCTTC.

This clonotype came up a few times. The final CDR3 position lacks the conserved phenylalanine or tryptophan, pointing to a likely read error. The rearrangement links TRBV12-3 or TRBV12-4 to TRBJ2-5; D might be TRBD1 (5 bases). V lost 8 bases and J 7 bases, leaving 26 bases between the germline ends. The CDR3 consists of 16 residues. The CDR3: CASSRGASKSLATQYL. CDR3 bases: TGTGCCAGCTCCCGTGGGGCCAGTAAGTCTCTTGCGACCCAGTACCTC.

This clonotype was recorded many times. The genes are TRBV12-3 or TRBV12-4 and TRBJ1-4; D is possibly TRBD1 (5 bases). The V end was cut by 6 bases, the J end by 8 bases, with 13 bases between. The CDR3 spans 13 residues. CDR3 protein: CASRFGTGEKLFF. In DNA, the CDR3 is TGTGCCAGCAGGTTCGGGACGGGGGAAAAACTGTTTTTT.

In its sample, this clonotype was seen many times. CDR3 loop: CASSRGDGYTF. The CDR3, as DNA: TGTGCCAGCAGCCGGGGGGATGGCTACACCTTC. V usage is TRBV12-3 or TRBV12-4 and J usage is TRBJ1-2, with D tentatively TRBD1 (5 bases). V was trimmed by 6 bases and J by 6 bases, leaving 8 bases between them. The CDR3 is 11 residues long.

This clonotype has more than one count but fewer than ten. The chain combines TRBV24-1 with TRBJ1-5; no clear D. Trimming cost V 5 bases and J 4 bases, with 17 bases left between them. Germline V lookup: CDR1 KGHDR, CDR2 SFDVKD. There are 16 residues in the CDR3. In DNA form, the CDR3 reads TGTGCCACCAGTGGGGAACCTCGGGCCTCGAATCAGCCCCAGCATTTT. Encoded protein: CATSGEPRASNQPQHF.

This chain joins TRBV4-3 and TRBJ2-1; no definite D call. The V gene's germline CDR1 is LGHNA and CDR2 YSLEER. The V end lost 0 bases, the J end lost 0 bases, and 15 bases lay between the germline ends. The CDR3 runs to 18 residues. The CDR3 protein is CASSQDTFGESSYNEQFF. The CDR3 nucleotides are TGCGCCAGCAGCCAAGATACTTTTGGGGAAAGCTCCTACAATGAGCAGTTCTTC.

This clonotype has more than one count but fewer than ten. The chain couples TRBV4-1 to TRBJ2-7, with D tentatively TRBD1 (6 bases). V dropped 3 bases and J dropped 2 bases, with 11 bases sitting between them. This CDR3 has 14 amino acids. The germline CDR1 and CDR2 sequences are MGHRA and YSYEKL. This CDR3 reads CASSHGQLAYEQYF. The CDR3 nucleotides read TGCGCCAGCAGCCATGGACAGCTCGCCTACGAGCAGTACTTC.

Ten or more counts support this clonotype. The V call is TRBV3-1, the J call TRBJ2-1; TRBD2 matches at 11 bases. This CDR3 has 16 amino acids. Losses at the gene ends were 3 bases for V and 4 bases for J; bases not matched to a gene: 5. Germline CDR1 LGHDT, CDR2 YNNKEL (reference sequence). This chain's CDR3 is CASSHFRTSGYNEQFF. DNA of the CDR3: TGTGCCAGCAGCCATTTCCGGACTAGCGGGTACAATGAGCAGTTCTTC.

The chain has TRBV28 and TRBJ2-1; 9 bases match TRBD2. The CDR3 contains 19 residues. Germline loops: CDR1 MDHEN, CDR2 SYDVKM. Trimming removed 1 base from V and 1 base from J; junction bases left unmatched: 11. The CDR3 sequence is CASSLSVLAGIPSYNEQFF. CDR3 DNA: TGTGCCAGCAGTTTATCCGTCCTAGCGGGAATCCCGTCCTACAATGAGCAGTTCTTC.

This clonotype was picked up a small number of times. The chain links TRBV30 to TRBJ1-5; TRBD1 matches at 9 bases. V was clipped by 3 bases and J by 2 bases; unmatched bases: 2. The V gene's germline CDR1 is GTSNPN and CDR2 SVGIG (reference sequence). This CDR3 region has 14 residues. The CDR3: CAWSRDRGNQPQHF. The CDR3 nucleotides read TGTGCCTGGAGCCGGGACAGGGGCAATCAGCCCCAGCATTTT. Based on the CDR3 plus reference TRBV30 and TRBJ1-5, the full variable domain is SQTIHQWPATLVQPVGSPLSLECTVEGTSNPNLYWYRQAAGRGLQLLFYSVGIGQISSEVPQNLSASRPQDRQFILSSKKLLLSDSGFYLCAWSRDRGNQPQHFGDGTRLSIL.

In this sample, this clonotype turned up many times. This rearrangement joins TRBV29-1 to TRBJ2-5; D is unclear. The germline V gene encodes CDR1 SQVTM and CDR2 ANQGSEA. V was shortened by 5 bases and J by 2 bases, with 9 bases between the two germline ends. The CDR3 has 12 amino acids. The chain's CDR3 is CSVSSRQETQYF. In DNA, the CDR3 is TGCAGCGTTTCGAGTAGGCAAGAGACCCAGTACTTC.

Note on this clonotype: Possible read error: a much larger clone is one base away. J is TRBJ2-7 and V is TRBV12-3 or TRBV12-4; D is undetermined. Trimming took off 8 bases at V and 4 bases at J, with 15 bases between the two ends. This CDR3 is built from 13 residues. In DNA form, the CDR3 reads TGTGCCAGCGTAGGTTCCCACGGGTACGAGCAGTACTTC. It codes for CASVGSHGYEQYF.

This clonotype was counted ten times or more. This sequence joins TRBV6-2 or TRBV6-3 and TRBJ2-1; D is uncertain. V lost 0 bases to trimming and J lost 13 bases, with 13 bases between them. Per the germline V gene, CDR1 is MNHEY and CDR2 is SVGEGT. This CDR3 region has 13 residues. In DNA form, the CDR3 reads TGTGCCAGCAGTTACTCCTTCCAGTGGTCCCAGTTCTTC. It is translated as CASSYSFQWSQFF.

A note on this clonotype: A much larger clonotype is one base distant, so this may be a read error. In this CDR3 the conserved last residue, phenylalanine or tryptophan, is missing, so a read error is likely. Here the CDR3 reads CASSLAWGTSGTGGTQYS. The CDR3 DNA follows: TGCGCCAGCAGCTTGGCCTGGGGCACTAGCGGGACTGGGGGGACCCAGTACTCC. The genes are TRBV5-1 and TRBJ2-5; the match to TRBD2 covers 10 bases. Germline trimming cut 0 bases from V and 7 bases from J; bases unmatched to any gene: 15. This CDR3 comprises 18 residues. Germline-derived CDR1 and CDR2 are SGHRS and YFSETQ.